This T cell receptor (beta chain) originates from a study of response to subunit inactivated influenza vaccine. TCRdb independently ran MiXCR on the RT-PCR reads; one entry per CDR3 protein. The sample contains about 700,000 distinct CDR3 sequences, about 14% of which appear only once. This clonotype was counted ten times or more. Its cognate antigen is unknown. The CDR3 runs to 13 residues. V lost 1 base and J 8 bases, leaving 9 bases between the germline ends. CDR1 is SGHAT and CDR2 is FQNNGV in the germline V gene. Findings and caveats of the study: Researchers suggested that each seasonal influenza vaccination recruits few new T cells.

V usage is TRBV11-2 and J usage is TRBJ2-1; D gene uncertain. The receptor comes from a man over 45 who received an inactivated influenza vaccine. The sample in question was PBMCs from blood, obtained approximately 15 days before vaccination. The CDR3 coding sequence is TGTGCCAGCAGCTTAGGTCCTCAGTATGAGCAGTTCTTC. Its protein is CASSLGPQYEQFF.